This passage covers 30 T cell receptor beta chains from one sample sequenced in a study of blood T cells in healthy people across ages. Combining a sample-barcoded 5' primer with a J-beta primer mix, a second PCR ran for about 7 to 11 cycles. Each CDR3 protein is one row after TCRdb ran MiXCR on the 5' RACE reads. The repertoire holds hundreds of thousands of distinct CDR3 sequences, with more than 45% as singletons. Sequencing was done on a sample of blood. The receptors come from a woman aged 80 or over in good health.

On this clonotype itself: A much larger clonotype is one base distant, so this may be a read error. CDR3 sequence reads: CASSVGEMSYGYTF. The DNA for the CDR3 is TGTGCCAGCAGTGTCGGGGAGATGAGCTATGGCTACACCTTC. The chain combines TRBV2 with TRBJ1-2, with unresolved D. CDR1 is SNHLY, CDR2 FYNNEI, per germline. The CDR3 has 14 residues. V shed 4 bases and J shed 4 bases, with 13 bases lying between them.

The CDR3 spells CSAPDGTAQLEAFF. CDR3 DNA sequence: TGCAGTGCACCTGATGGGACGGCCCAATTGGAAGCTTTCTTT. The chain couples TRBV20-1 to TRBJ1-1; weak D call: TRBD1 (5 bases). The CDR3 covers 14 residues. V gave up 6 bases and J gave up 8 bases, with 22 bases separating them. Germline assignment: CDR1 DFQATT and CDR2 SNEGSKA (reference sequence).

This clonotype was seen more than once but under ten times. The chain links TRBV27 to TRBJ1-6; 7 nucleotides match TRBD1. V lost 3 bases and J lost 5; bases outside the gene matches: 1. The germline CDR1 and CDR2 sequences are MNHEY and SMNVEV (reference sequence). The CDR3 covers 14 residues. For the CDR3, the DNA is TGTGCCAGCAGTTTTGGACAGGATAATTCACCCCTCCACTTT. It encodes CASSFGQDNSPLHF.

A note on this clonotype: A much larger clone differs by one base, so this may be a read error. The chain carries TRBV10-3 and TRBJ2-5, with TRBD2 identical over 8 bases. Germline V gene sequence: CDR1 ENHRY, CDR2 SYGVKD. Unmatched junction bases numbered 8, after V lost 6 bases and J lost 11 bases. The CDR3 covers 12 residues. The CDR3 DNA reads as TGTGCCATCAGCAGTAGCGGGGATGAGCAGTACTTC. Protein: CAISSSGDEQYF.

Comments on this clonotype: A read error may be the cause here, since a much bigger clone is one base away. This chain joins TRBV5-1 and TRBJ2-5; 7 bases agree with TRBD2. The CDR3 spans 15 residues. The V and J ends lost 6 bases and 11 bases, in that order; junction bases with no gene match: 19. The germline gives CDR1 SGHRS, CDR2 YFSETQ. CDR3 protein: CASTPSSGTNNEQYF. The CDR3, as DNA: TGCGCCAGCACCCCATCTAGCGGCACCAACAATGAGCAGTACTTC.

For this clonotype: A much bigger clone sits one base away, suggesting this may be a read error. The V and J genes are TRBV12-3 or TRBV12-4 and TRBJ2-4; D is perhaps TRBD2 (7 bases). The CDR3 is 17 amino acids. The CDR3 is CASSPGGGVRSKSIQYF. CDR3 in DNA: TGTGCCAGCAGTCCCGGAGGGGGGGTGAGGTCCAAAAGCATTCAGTACTTC.

This clonotype was seen repeatedly, ten times or more. The chain couples TRBV6-5 to TRBJ1-6; TRBD1 might be the D (5 bases). The CDR3 contains 15 residues. V lost 6 bases and J lost 14, with 23 bases in between. In germline, CDR1 is MNHEY, CDR2 SVGAGI. The CDR3: CASRTSGLYLGALHF. DNA of the CDR3: TGTGCCAGCAGGACCTCGGGACTCTATTTGGGGGCCCTCCACTTT.

The genes are TRBV29-1 and TRBJ2-3; 7 nucleotides line up with TRBD2. V lost 6 bases and J lost 3; bases outside the gene matches: 9. Germline assignment: CDR1 SQVTM and CDR2 ANQGSEA. There are 14 residues in the CDR3. In nucleotides, the CDR3 is TGCAGCGTCCGGCCCGGGGGAGGGACAGATACGCAGTATTTT. This codes for CSVRPGGGTDTQYF.

The count of this clonotype is one. This chain joins TRBV3-1 and TRBJ2-1; no reliable D call. The CDR3 length is 15 residues. Germline lookup yields CDR1 LGHDT and CDR2 YNNKEL (reference sequence). Trimming cost V 2 bases and J 1 base, with 9 bases left between them. The CDR3 DNA reads TGTGCCAGCAGCCAAAAGAAGGGTTCCTACAATGAGCAGTTCTTC. Amino acids: CASSQKKGSYNEQFF.

A word on this clonotype: The germline gene is not matched at one end of the junction; a read error may be the cause. The rearrangement joins TRBV7-2 to TRBJ2-1; 8 nucleotides align to TRBD2. Germline loops: CDR1 SGHTA, CDR2 FQGNSA. This CDR3 region has 16 residues. CDR3 coding DNA: TGTGCCGGCAGCTTAGTAGCGGGGCTGGCCTACAATGAGCAGTTCTTC. Translation: CAGSLVAGLAYNEQFF.

The J gene is TRBJ2-3, the V gene TRBV28, with a weak D call TRBD2 (6 bases). The V and J ends lost 4 bases and 4 bases respectively, with 15 bases between them. The CDR3 runs to 15 residues. The germline gives CDR1 MDHEN, CDR2 SYDVKM. CDR3 region: CASSWRGVSADTQYF. The DNA of the CDR3 is TGTGCCAGCAGTTGGCGGGGCGTATCCGCAGATACGCAGTATTTT.

V usage is TRBV9 and J usage is TRBJ2-2; 10 positions match TRBD1. V was pared by 4 bases and J by 6 bases, with 12 bases of the junction left unmatched. This CDR3 is 17 amino acids long. Germline V CDR1 and CDR2: SGDLS, YYNGEE. Here the CDR3 reads CASSPRQGAGSAGELFF. In DNA form, the CDR3 reads TGTGCCAGCAGCCCAAGACAGGGGGCCGGGAGCGCCGGGGAGCTGTTTTTT.

This clonotype was detected ten times or more. The chain recombines TRBV4-2 with TRBJ1-2; D is ambiguous. Germline V gives CDR1 LGHNA, CDR2 YNFKEQ. Trimming pared 3 bases from V and 4 bases from J, leaving 12 bases between. The CDR3 runs to 14 residues. CDR3 coding DNA: TGTGCCAGCAGCCAGGTCCGGGCGGGCTATGGCTACACCTTC. It codes for CASSQVRAGYGYTF.

The J gene is TRBJ1-2, the V gene TRBV3-1; 7 positions agree with TRBD1. This CDR3 is built from 14 residues. Per the germline V gene, CDR1 is LGHDT and CDR2 is YNNKEL (reference sequence). With 0 bases clipped from V and 7 bases from J, the junction kept 5 bases outside the gene matches. This chain's CDR3 is CASSQEVQGSGYTF. The CDR3 DNA is TGTGCCAGCAGCCAAGAGGTACAGGGGTCTGGCTACACCTTC.

There are many counts of this clonotype. This chain links TRBV4-2 with TRBJ2-3, with 10 bases that match TRBD2. Trimming removed 0 bases from V and 5 bases from J; junction bases left unmatched: 8. The CDR3 runs 17 residues. Germline CDR1 LGHNA, CDR2 YNFKEQ. The CDR3 protein is CASSQDSSGRARDTQYF. The CDR3 coding sequence is TGTGCCAGCAGCCAAGATTCCAGCGGGAGGGCCAGAGATACGCAGTATTTT.

This clonotype has just one count. The chain carries TRBV4-2 and TRBJ2-7; D assignment may be TRBD1 or TRBD2 (5 bases each). This CDR3 region has 15 residues. The V gene's germline CDR1 is LGHNA and CDR2 YNFKEQ. The V end lost 6 bases, the J end lost 0 bases, and 15 bases lay between the germline ends. The CDR3 spells CASSTSGTGSYEQYF. In DNA form, the CDR3 reads TGTGCCAGCAGTACTTCCGGGACGGGCTCCTACGAGCAGTACTTC.

This clonotype was counted at least ten times. V is TRBV12-3 or TRBV12-4 and J is TRBJ2-2; 8 positions match TRBD1. The trim removed 5 bases at V and 7 bases at J, leaving 6 bases unmatched. The CDR3 is 14 amino acids. The CDR3 loop is CASSTRTGSGELFF. DNA for the CDR3: TGTGCCAGCAGTACCCGGACAGGGAGCGGGGAGCTGTTTTTT.

In this sample, this clonotype turned up once. The CDR3 is CATCREGNYGYTF. Here the CDR3 DNA reads TGTGCCACGTGCAGGGAGGGGAACTATGGCTACACCTTC. The chain recombines TRBV10-3 with TRBJ1-2, with D maybe TRBD1 (5 bases). V was shortened by 10 bases and J by 2 bases, with 14 bases between the two germline ends. Germline V gene data show CDR1 as ENHRY and CDR2 as SYGVKD. The CDR3 has 13 residues.

Only a few counts were recorded for this clonotype. This rearrangement joins TRBV16 to TRBJ1-5, with D possibly matching TRBD1 (6 bases). The CDR3 has 15 residues. Per the germline V gene, CDR1 is KGHSY and CDR2 is FQNENV. V was shortened by 0 bases and J by 2 bases, with 8 bases between the two germline ends. This CDR3 is CASSQSDSRNQPQHF. The CDR3 DNA sequence: TGTGCCAGCAGCCAATCGGACAGCCGCAATCAGCCCCAGCATTTT.

This clonotype was detected many times. A much larger clone is a single base away; this may be a read error. The V and J genes are TRBV6-5 and TRBJ2-5; TRBD2 aligns across 8 bases. V lost 2 bases to trimming and J lost 11 bases; unmatched junction nucleotides: 10. CDR3 length: 14 residues. Germline V gene lookup returns CDR1 MNHEY and CDR2 SVGAGI. The CDR3 loop reads CASSYGGGYNEQYF. CDR3 DNA: TGTGCCAGCAGTTACGGCGGGGGGTACAATGAGCAGTACTTC.

The sample holds a few counts of this clonotype. The V and J genes are TRBV12-3 or TRBV12-4 and TRBJ2-7; 10 nucleotides align to TRBD2. The CDR3 is 16 amino acids. Germline trimming cut 4 bases from V and 4 bases from J; bases unmatched to any gene: 10. CDR3 residues: CASSSAYQREGYEQYF. The CDR3 DNA is TGTGCCAGCAGTTCCGCTTACCAGCGGGAGGGGTACGAGCAGTACTTC.

V and J are TRBV14 and TRBJ2-7; 9 bases are a match to TRBD2. The trim removed 0 bases at V and 3 bases at J, leaving 12 bases unmatched. The CDR3 length is 18 residues. Germline V lookup: CDR1 SGHDN, CDR2 FVKESK. The DNA for the CDR3 is TGTGCCAGCAGCCAAGATCGTGGGGCGAGCGGGAGGTTCTACGAGCAGTACTTC. Translated: CASSQDRGASGRFYEQYF.

This chain connects TRBV7-2 to TRBJ1-2; TRBD1 aligns across 7 bases. Germline V gene sequence: CDR1 SGHTA, CDR2 FQGNSA. This CDR3 has 14 amino acids. V was clipped by 4 bases and J by 8 bases; unmatched bases: 10. CDR3 coding DNA: TGTGCCAGCAGCTCGTCGCAACAAGGGGGCGGCTACACCTTC. Its protein is CASSSSQQGGGYTF.

This clonotype was picked up many times. This sequence may be a read error, since a much larger clone differs from it by one base. The chain links TRBV6-5 to TRBJ2-5; 10 nucleotides line up with TRBD2. The germline V gene has CDR1 MNHEY and CDR2 SVGAGI. J gave up 11 bases and V 4 bases, and 13 bases lay outside the gene matches. This CDR3 has 15 amino acids. The CDR3 DNA sequence: TGTGCCAGCAGTTCGACTAGCGGGCAGTACAATGAGCAGTACTTC. This sequence encodes CASSSTSGQYNEQYF.

This clonotype was recorded at least ten times. This rearrangement joins TRBV7-2 to TRBJ2-3; D gene uncertain. The CDR3 has 13 amino acids. Trimming took 5 bases from V and 5 from J, leaving 11 bases between them. CDR1 SGHTA and CDR2 FQGNSA come from the germline V gene. This chain's CDR3 is CASSLELQDTQYF. The DNA for the CDR3 is TGTGCCAGCAGCCTCGAACTTCAAGATACGCAGTATTTT.

The V call is TRBV20-1, the J call TRBJ2-7, with TRBD2 matching over 11 bases. This CDR3 has 15 residues. V dropped 3 bases and J dropped 5; count of bases not matched to a gene: 9. CDR1 and CDR2 (germline): DFQATT, SNEGSKA (reference sequence). The CDR3 protein is CSASALTSGKNEQYF. CDR3 DNA sequence: TGCAGTGCTAGTGCCCTGACTAGCGGGAAAAACGAGCAGTACTTC.

The V call is TRBV7-3, the J call TRBJ1-2; no definite D call. The CDR3 runs 14 residues. Trimming cost V 5 bases and J 8 bases, with 18 bases left between them. From germline, CDR1 is SGHTA and CDR2 FQGTGA. As DNA, the CDR3 is TGTGCCAGCAGCCCCAACGCCATGGCAGGCGGCTACACCTTC. This codes for CASSPNAMAGGYTF.

This sequence joins TRBV25-1 and TRBJ2-7; D perhaps matches TRBD2 (6 bases). The CDR3 totals 13 residues. With 7 bases removed from V and 2 bases from J, the gap between germline ends came to 12 bases. Germline loops: CDR1 MGHDK, CDR2 SYGVNS. The CDR3 coding sequence is TGTGCCAGCACACGTGGGGGGACCTACGAGCAGTACTTC. Translated: CASTRGGTYEQYF.

V usage is TRBV29-1 and J usage is TRBJ2-3, with unresolved D. This CDR3 region has 11 residues. The germline gives CDR1 SQVTM, CDR2 ANQGSEA. The germline V and J ends were trimmed by 6 bases and 5 bases, with 9 bases remaining between them. The CDR3 sequence is CSVQWEDTQYF. The DNA for the CDR3 is TGCAGCGTCCAATGGGAAGATACGCAGTATTTT.

About this clonotype itself: A read error is possible here, since a much larger clone lies one base away. CDR3 sequence: CASSRLSGSTDMQYF. The CDR3 DNA is TGTGCCAGCAGCCGCCTTAGCGGGAGCACAGATATGCAGTATTTT. This chain joins TRBV28 and TRBJ2-3, with 9 bases matching TRBD2. The CDR3 length is 15 residues. Germline lookup yields CDR1 MDHEN and CDR2 SYDVKM.